The 26 T cell receptor beta chains in this list originate from one sample, sequenced in a study of cytotoxic CD8 clonotypes in ibrutinib-treated CLL. Assay: immunoSEQ multiplex PCR; the TCRdb copy retains only in-frame clones and omits some. The sample shows hundreds of thousands of clones, over 65% of them seen only once. Sequencing used PBMCs, obtained after 12 months of ibrutinib treatment. The receptors derive from a human donor with chronic lymphocytic leukemia.

This clone was seen repeatedly, ten times or more. V gene TRBV18 combines with J gene TRBJ1-1; D is possibly TRBD1 (5 bases). This CDR3 contains 15 residues. V was cut by 3 bases and J by 5 bases, with 16 bases left in between. Germline CDR1 and CDR2: KGHSH and LQKENI. The CDR3 loop reads CASSPDQGFGTEAFF. CDR3 sequence (DNA): TGTGCCAGCTCACCTGATCAGGGCTTCGGGACTGAAGCTTTCTTT. Supplemented by reference TRBV18 and TRBJ1-1, the full variable domain reads NAGVMQNPRHLVRRRGQEARLRCSPMKGHSHVYWYRQLPEEGLKFMVYLQKENIIDESGMPKERFSAEFPKEGPSILRIQQVVRGDSAAYFCASSPDQGFGTEAFFGQGTRLTVV.

The chain joins TRBV30 to TRBJ1-5, with D perhaps TRBD1 (5 bases). The length of the CDR3 is 12 residues. Per the germline V gene, CDR1 is GTSNPN and CDR2 is SVGIG (reference sequence). The V gene lost 4 bases and the J gene lost 7 bases, with 11 bases spanning the gap. CDR3 in DNA: TGTGCCTGGACGCGGGACGAACAGCCCCAGCATTTT. It translates to CAWTRDEQPQHF.

This clone was picked up a small number of times. V is TRBV5-1 and J is TRBJ1-6, with a weak D call TRBD1 (5 bases). The length of the CDR3 is 16 residues. Germline V lookup: CDR1 SGHRS, CDR2 YFSETQ. The V end lost 4 bases, the J end lost 7 bases, and 18 bases lay between the germline ends. CDR3 sequence: CASSPRPVQANSPLHF. CDR3 in DNA: TGCGCCAGCAGCCCGAGACCCGTACAGGCAAATTCACCCCTCCACTTT.

CDR3 protein: CASWSGSNQPQHF. The CDR3 nucleotides read TGTGCCAGCTGGTCGGGAAGCAATCAGCCCCAGCATTTT. This chain uses TRBV28 with TRBJ1-5; D unclear. The CDR3 has 13 amino acids. V lost 8 bases to trimming and J lost 1 base, with 9 bases between them. Germline V lookup: CDR1 MDHEN, CDR2 SYDVKM.

As concerns this clone: This sample includes further DNA sequences coding for the same CDR3. The rearrangement links TRBV30 to TRBJ1-6, with TRBD1 as a possible D gene (5 bases). The CDR3 runs 13 residues. V was pared by 2 bases and J by 7 bases, with 9 bases between. Germline V gives CDR1 GTSNPN, CDR2 SVGIG (reference sequence). The CDR3 spells CAWSLGGNSPLHF. The CDR3 nucleotides read TGTGCCTGGAGTCTGGGGGGAAATTCACCCCTCCACTTT. The whole variable domain, remainder taken from reference TRBV30 and TRBJ1-6, is SQTIHQWPATLVQPVGSPLSLECTVEGTSNPNLYWYRQAAGRGLQLLFYSVGIGQISSEVPQNLSASRPQDRQFILSSKKLLLSDSGFYLCAWSLGGNSPLHFGNGTRLTVT.

The table lists this clone with a few counts. The chain employs TRBV7-2 and TRBJ2-7, with TRBD1 as a possible D gene (6 bases). With 4 bases removed from V and 2 bases from J, the gap between germline ends came to 12 bases. CDR1 is SGHTA, CDR2 FQGNSA, per germline. This CDR3 is 14 amino acids long. The DNA of the CDR3 is TGTGCCAGCAGCTCCCAACAGGGAACCTACGAGCAGTACTTC. It is translated as CASSSQQGTYEQYF. The variable domain in full, with the rest retrieved from reference TRBV7-2 and TRBJ2-7, is GAGVSQSPSNKVTEKGKDVELRCDPISGHTALYWYRQSLGQGLEFLIYFQGNSAPDKSGLPSDRFSAERTGGSVSTLTIQRTQQEDSAVYLCASSSQQGTYEQYFGPGTRLTVT.

This chain uses TRBV10-3 with TRBJ2-3; D is undetermined. V lost 4 bases and J lost 4, with 15 bases in between. The CDR3 consists of 15 residues. The V gene's germline CDR1 is ENHRY and CDR2 SYGVKD. CDR3 nucleotide sequence: TGTGCCATCAGTGCAGGCCCGACGCTCGCAGATACGCAGTATTTT. Its protein product is CAISAGPTLADTQYF.

The genes are TRBV5-6 and TRBJ1-3; the D gene is possibly TRBD1 (6 bases). Trimming stripped 0 bases from V and 2 bases from J, with 12 bases between. This CDR3 comprises 16 residues. Germline V CDR1 and CDR2: SGHDT, YYEEEE. CDR3 region: CASSLEAGQPGNTIYF. As DNA, the CDR3 is TGTGCCAGCAGCTTGGAGGCTGGACAGCCTGGAAACACCATATATTTT.

This chain links TRBV28 with TRBJ2-7; perhaps TRBD2 as D (6 bases). Germline CDR1 reads MDHEN; CDR2 reads SYDVKM. CDR3 length equals 13 residues. Deletions cut 4 bases from V and 2 bases from J, with 9 bases between. The CDR3 region has the DNA TGTGCCAGCAGTTGGAGGGGAGCCTACGAGCAGTACTTC. It is translated as CASSWRGAYEQYF.

The CDR3 region has the DNA TGTGCCAGCAGTTACTCGATTGACCCTGCCTACGAGCAGTACTTC. This gives the protein CASSYSIDPAYEQYF. The rearrangement joins TRBV6-6 to TRBJ2-7, with D hard to call. CDR3 length: 15 residues. Trimming left V 0 bases short and J 2 bases short, with 11 bases between. Germline CDR1 and CDR2: MNHNY and SVGAGI (reference sequence).

The rearrangement links TRBV5-1 to TRBJ2-7; 9 nucleotides match TRBD1. The V gene's germline CDR1 is SGHRS and CDR2 YFSETQ. V was pared by 0 bases and J by 7 bases, with 8 bases of the junction left unmatched. The CDR3 loop spans 15 amino acids. CDR3 nucleotide sequence: TGCGCCAGCAGCTTGGTGGGACAGGGCCTCGGGGAGCAGTACTTC. Protein sequence: CASSLVGQGLGEQYF.

The chain carries TRBV27 and TRBJ1-5; D ambiguous. V lost 3 bases and J 4 bases, leaving 7 bases between the germline ends. The CDR3 extends over 13 amino acids. Germline loops: CDR1 MNHEY, CDR2 SMNVEV (reference sequence). The CDR3 is CASSLRINQPQHF. In DNA, the CDR3 is TGTGCCAGCAGTTTGCGGATTAATCAGCCCCAGCATTTT.

The rearrangement uses TRBV4-1 and TRBJ2-3, with TRBD2 identical over 7 bases. CDR1 and CDR2 (germline): MGHRA, YSYEKL. V was clipped by 3 bases and J by 14 bases; unmatched bases: 14. CDR3 size: 14 residues. The CDR3 coding sequence is TGCGCCAGCAGCCACGAGGAGACTAGCCTTAACTCGTATTTT. This translates into CASSHEETSLNSYF.

The gene calls are TRBV7-3 and TRBJ2-7; TRBD1 aligns across 12 bases. The germline V gene encodes CDR1 SGHTA and CDR2 FQGTGA. V gave up 5 bases and J gave up 0 bases; unmatched junction bases: 8. CDR3 length: 17 residues. For the CDR3, the DNA is TGTGCCAGCAGCCCCGGGACAGGGGGCGAGGTCTCCTACGAGCAGTACTTC. It specifies CASSPGTGGEVSYEQYF.

This rearrangement joins TRBV15 to TRBJ2-7; 7 bases are a match to TRBD1. CDR3 size: 15 residues. CDR1 LNHNV and CDR2 YYDKDF come from the germline V gene (reference sequence). V shed 3 bases, J shed 6 bases, and the junction held 11 bases outside the gene matches. CDR3 sequence reads: CATSSYTGAAGEQYF. In DNA, the CDR3 is TGTGCCACCAGCAGCTACACAGGGGCCGCGGGCGAGCAGTACTTC.

This clone has a handful of counts. The V call is TRBV7-2, the J call TRBJ2-3; D gene ambiguous. The germline V and J ends were trimmed by 1 base and 2 bases, with 7 bases remaining between them. CDR1 and CDR2 (germline): SGHTA, FQGNSA. This CDR3 comprises 14 residues. CDR3: CASSLGAVTDTQYF. CDR3 bases: TGTGCCAGCAGCTTAGGGGCAGTCACAGATACGCAGTATTTT.

V gene TRBV7-6 combines with J gene TRBJ2-3; D is tentatively TRBD1 or TRBD2 (5 bases each). This CDR3 has 19 residues. V lost 1 base to trimming and J lost 6 bases, with 26 bases between them. Germline V CDR1 and CDR2: SGHVS, FNYEAQ. Here the CDR3 reads CASSLVLPDIGAGIDTQYF. CDR3 nucleotides: TGTGCCAGCAGCTTAGTTCTCCCCGACATAGGGGCGGGTATTGATACGCAGTATTTT.

This chain uses TRBV5-4 with TRBJ2-5; the match to TRBD2 covers 7 bases. CDR3 size: 14 residues. After removal of 3 bases from V and 5 bases from J, the junction contained 7 bases not matched to a gene. Per the germline V gene, CDR1 is SGHNT and CDR2 is YYREEE (reference sequence). CDR3 protein: CASSSGLGAETQYF. In DNA, the CDR3 is TGTGCCAGCAGCTCAGGACTAGGCGCTGAGACCCAGTACTTC.

J is TRBJ1-2 and V is TRBV5-1; 8 nucleotides align to TRBD1. The CDR3 totals 13 residues. Germline V lookup: CDR1 SGHRS, CDR2 YFSETQ. V shed 4 bases and J 6 bases; nucleotides not matched to a gene: 5. The CDR3 coding sequence is TGCGCCAGCAGCCCCGGACAGGGAGATGGCTACACCTTC. As protein: CASSPGQGDGYTF.

V is TRBV29-1 and J is TRBJ1-4, with 9 bases identical to TRBD1. CDR1 SQVTM and CDR2 ANQGSEA come from the germline V gene. The junction had 6 bases not matched to a gene; V was cut back by 6 bases and J by 4 bases. CDR3 length: 14 residues. CDR3 sequence reads: CSVAGTGFNEKLFF. In nucleotides, the CDR3 is TGCAGCGTGGCCGGGACAGGGTTTAATGAAAAACTGTTTTTT.

This rearrangement joins TRBV29-1 to TRBJ2-7, with D possibly matching TRBD1 (6 bases). The CDR3 consists of 10 residues. Germline CDR1 SQVTM, CDR2 ANQGSEA. V was trimmed by 8 bases and J by 5 bases, leaving 10 bases between them. The CDR3 nucleotides are TGCAGCAAGGACAGCCACGAGCAGTACTTC. This translates into CSKDSHEQYF.

The gene calls are TRBV30 and TRBJ2-3, with 14 bases fitting TRBD2. V was clipped by 4 bases and J by 11 bases; unmatched bases: 8. Germline loops: CDR1 GTSNPN, CDR2 SVGIG (reference sequence). The CDR3 consists of 14 residues. CDR3: CAWNVGTSGSEQYF. In DNA form, the CDR3 reads TGTGCCTGGAATGTCGGGACTAGCGGGAGCGAGCAGTATTTT.

The genes are TRBV5-1 and TRBJ1-4; perhaps TRBD1 as D (6 bases). CDR3 size: 15 residues. V lost 2 bases, J lost 4 bases, and 12 bases lay in between. Germline V gene data show CDR1 as SGHRS and CDR2 as YFSETQ. This CDR3 reads CASSFSTGRNEKLFF. The CDR3 bases are TGCGCCAGCAGCTTCTCGACAGGCCGTAATGAAAAACTGTTTTTT.

This clone was seen only a few times. The rearrangement links TRBV9 to TRBJ2-7, with 9 bases that match TRBD2. Germline V gene data show CDR1 as SGDLS and CDR2 as YYNGEE. The CDR3 loop spans 14 amino acids. The junction had 7 bases not matched to a gene; V was cut back by 3 bases and J by 6 bases. CDR3 residues: CASSGPSGTGEQYF. CDR3 sequence (DNA): TGTGCCAGCAGCGGACCTAGCGGGACCGGCGAGCAGTACTTC.

The V gene is TRBV29-1, the J gene TRBJ2-3; D may be TRBD2 (6 bases). CDR1 is SQVTM and CDR2 is ANQGSEA in the germline V gene. Trimming removed 3 bases at V and 5 bases at J, with 15 bases between. The CDR3 loop spans 14 amino acids. The CDR3 bases are TGCAGCGTTGATGTAGGTGCGGGAAGAGATACGCAGTATTTT. Translated: CSVDVGAGRDTQYF.

To note about this clone: The sample has other DNA sequences that encode this CDR3 too. The V and J genes are TRBV5-1 and TRBJ1-2; D unclear. The CDR3 spans 13 residues. The germline V gene has CDR1 SGHRS and CDR2 YFSETQ. V lost 4 bases and J lost 0, with 7 bases in between. The CDR3 sequence: CASSPDTNYGYTF. The CDR3 coding sequence is TGCGCCAGCAGCCCTGATACTAACTATGGCTACACCTTC.